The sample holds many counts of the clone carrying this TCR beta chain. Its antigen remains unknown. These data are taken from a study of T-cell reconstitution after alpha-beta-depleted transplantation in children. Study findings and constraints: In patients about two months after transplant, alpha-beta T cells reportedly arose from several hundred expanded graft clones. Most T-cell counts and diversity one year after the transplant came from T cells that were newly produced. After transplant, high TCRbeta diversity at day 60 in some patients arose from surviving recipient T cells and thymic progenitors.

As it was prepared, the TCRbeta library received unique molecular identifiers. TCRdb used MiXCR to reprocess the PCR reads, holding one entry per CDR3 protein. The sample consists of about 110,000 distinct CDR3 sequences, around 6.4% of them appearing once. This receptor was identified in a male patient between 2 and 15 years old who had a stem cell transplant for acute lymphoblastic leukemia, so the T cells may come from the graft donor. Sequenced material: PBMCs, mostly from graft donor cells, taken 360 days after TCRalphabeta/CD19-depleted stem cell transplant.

CDR3: CATGEDTGELFF. CDR3 nucleotides: TGTGCCACAGGGGAGGACACCGGGGAGCTGTTTTTT. The chain links TRBV28 to TRBJ2-2, with D possibly called TRBD1 or TRBD2 (6 bases each). CDR3 size: 12 residues. The germline CDR1 and CDR2 sequences are MDHEN and SYDVKM. Trimming pared 10 bases from V and 3 bases from J, leaving 9 bases between.